This TCR beta chain comes out of a study of T cell changes during pregnancy in multiple sclerosis. This CDR3 spans 17 amino acids. The J segment lost 6 bases and the V segment lost 3 bases, leaving 17 bases of the junction unmatched. Germline assignment: CDR1 SNHLY and CDR2 FYNNEI. The data were produced by immunoSEQ multiplex PCR, yet TCRdb's version contains in-frame clones alone and is incomplete. Found here are more than 65,000 clones, about 93% of them singletons; the top ten hold roughly 0.94%. The sequencing used peripheral blood, collected in the first trimester of pregnancy. The chain employs TRBV2 and TRBJ2-7; 7 nucleotides agree with TRBD1. The receptor's source is a female donor with multiple sclerosis, enrolled in a pregnancy study. The CDR3 coding sequence is TGTGCCAGCAGTGAGGCCTGGACAGGCCAGGTTTCATTCGAGCAGTACTTC. Its protein is CASSEAWTGQVSFEQYF.